This T cell receptor (beta chain) was observed in a study of T cell responses to AZD1222 COVID-19 vaccine. Sequencing used immunoSEQ multiplex PCR; TCRdb keeps in-frame clones, though not all of them. The sample shows 150,000 or so clones, over 75% of them seen only once. This CDR3 has 15 amino acids. The V segment lost 4 bases and the J segment 5 bases; nucleotides outside the gene matches: 8. CDR1 and CDR2 (germline): LNHDA, SQIVND (reference sequence). This clone has just one count. Sequencing was performed on peripheral blood, taken on day 0 of AZD1222 vaccination. This chain joins TRBV19 and TRBJ2-7; TRBD1 aligns across 10 bases. This receptor was identified in an adult in good health. For the CDR3, the DNA is TGTGCCAGTAGTACGTCCGACAGGGGGCTCCACGAGCAGTACTTC. Protein sequence: CASSTSDRGLHEQYF.